This T cell receptor beta chain was sequenced for a study of blood T cell repertoires in COVID-19. Study-wide context: Sources were T cells, B-cell-depleted T cells, or PBMCs; the material itself was cDNA or gDNA.

CDR3 length equals 11 residues. Trimming cost V 5 bases and J 1 base, with 3 bases left between them. CDR1 and CDR2 from the germline V gene are LNHDA and SQIVND (reference sequence). Per the original data handling: Reference gene primer amplification gave estimated nucleated cell counts. Some clones are missing from TCRdb's copy, which holds only in-frame ones; the method was immunoSEQ multiplex PCR. V, J and clone size are those of that table, while D and trimming were read from the DNA. The table has 25,000 to 35,000 clones, approximately 80% seen once; the top ten hold 1.8%. The receptor comes from a man older than 75 with active or convalescent COVID-19. This chain uses TRBV19 with TRBJ2-7; D gene uncertain. The specimen was peripheral blood. CDR3 sequence (DNA): TGTGCCAGTAGTCAGTCCTACGAGCAGTACTTC. Translated: CASSQSYEQYF.